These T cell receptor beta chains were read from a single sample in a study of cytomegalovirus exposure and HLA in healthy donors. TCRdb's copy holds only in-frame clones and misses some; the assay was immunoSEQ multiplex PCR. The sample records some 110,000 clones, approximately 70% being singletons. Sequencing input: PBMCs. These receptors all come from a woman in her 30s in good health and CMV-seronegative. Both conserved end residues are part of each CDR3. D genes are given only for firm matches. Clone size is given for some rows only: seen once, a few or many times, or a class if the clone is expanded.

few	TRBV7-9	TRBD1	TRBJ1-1	CASSHRDRNTEAFF	TGTGCCAGCAGCCACCGGGACAGAAACACTGAAGCTTTCTTT
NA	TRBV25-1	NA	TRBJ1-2	CASSEWDGRAEGYTF	TGTGCCAGCAGTGAATGGGACGGGAGAGCGGAAGGCTACACCTTC
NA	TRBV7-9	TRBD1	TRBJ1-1	CASPRGDRGSTEAFF	TGTGCCAGCCCCCGCGGGGACAGGGGGAGCACTGAAGCTTTCTTT
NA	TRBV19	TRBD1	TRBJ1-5	CASSPMGQGTLNQPQHF	TGTGCCAGTAGCCCCATGGGACAGGGTACCCTAAATCAGCCCCAGCATTTT
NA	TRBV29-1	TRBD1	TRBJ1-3	CSVEQGSSGNTIYF	TGCAGCGTGGAACAGGGGAGCTCTGGAAACACCATATATTTT
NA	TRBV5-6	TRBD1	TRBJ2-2	CASSLFTGVRTGELFF	TGTGCCAGCAGCTTGTTTACAGGGGTGAGGACCGGGGAGCTGTTTTTT
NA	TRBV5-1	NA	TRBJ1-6	CASSSPDRNSPLHF	TGCGCCAGCAGCAGTCCGGACAGAAATTCACCCCTCCACTTT
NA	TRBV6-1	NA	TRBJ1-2	CASSERAGFVDGYTF	TGTGCCAGCAGTGAAAGAGCAGGCTTCGTGGATGGCTACACCTTC
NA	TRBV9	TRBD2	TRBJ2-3	CASSVGGAGFTDTQYF	TGTGCCAGCAGCGTAGGAGGAGCGGGATTCACAGATACGCAGTATTTT
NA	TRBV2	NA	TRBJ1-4	CASNQGGEKLFF	TGTGCCAGCAACCAGGGAGGAGAAAAACTGTTTTTT
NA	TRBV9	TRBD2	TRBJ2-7	CASSAHSSGVLYEQYF	TGTGCCAGCAGCGCCCATTCAAGCGGGGTCCTGTACGAGCAGTACTTC
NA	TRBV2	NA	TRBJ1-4	CASSEGHRDEKLFF	TGTGCCAGCAGTGAAGGCCACAGGGATGAAAAACTGTTTTTT
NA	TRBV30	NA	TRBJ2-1	CAWSQLLISATPYNEQFF	TGTGCCTGGAGCCAATTACTAATAAGCGCGACGCCCTACAATGAGCAGTTCTTC
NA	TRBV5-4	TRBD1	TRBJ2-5	CASSLDVGQGSGKTQYF	TGTGCCAGCAGCTTGGATGTGGGACAGGGGTCCGGGAAGACCCAGTACTTC
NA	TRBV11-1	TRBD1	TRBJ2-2	CANGQGATGELFF	TGTGCCAACGGACAGGGGGCTACCGGGGAGCTGTTTTTT
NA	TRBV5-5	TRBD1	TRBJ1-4	CASSFRDRGSEKLFF	TGCGCCAGCAGCTTCAGGGACAGGGGTAGTGAAAAACTGTTTTTT
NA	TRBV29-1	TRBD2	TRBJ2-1	CSATPLGIAGGLGWPFF	TGCAGCGCTACGCCCTTGGGGATAGCGGGGGGGCTGGGATGGCCGTTCTTC
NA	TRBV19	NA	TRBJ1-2	CASSRRRDGRDGYTF	TGTGCCAGTAGCCGAAGAAGGGACGGGAGAGACGGCTACACCTTC
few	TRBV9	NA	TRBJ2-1	CASSVGPVNEQFF	TGTGCCAGCAGCGTAGGTCCGGTCAATGAGCAGTTCTTC
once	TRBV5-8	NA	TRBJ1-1	CASSLGGEGHVAFF	TGTGCCAGCAGCTTGGGAGGGGAGGGCCATGTGGCTTTCTTT
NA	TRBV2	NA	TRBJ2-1	CASRPTGYNEQFF	TGTGCCAGCAGACCCACAGGGTACAATGAGCAGTTCTTC